The next 5 T cell receptor beta chains were all read from a single sample in a study of spatial heterogeneity in lung cancer. The time point was: sample taken at primary tumor resection. TCRdb itself ran the 5' RACE reads through MiXCR, one entry per CDR3 protein. The data show approximately 7,000 distinct CDR3 sequences, 3% to 3.5% seen once. Their specific antigens are unknown. Study-level points and caveats: Within tumors, counts of expanded alpha and beta TCRs tracked tumor mutation counts.

Sequences were derived from lung tumor tissue, sampled at surgery. The receptors derive from a male donor with early-stage non-small cell lung cancer.

This clonotype was seen many times. This sequence joins TRBV9 and TRBJ2-3; tentative D call: TRBD2 (6 bases). The CDR3 is made up of 15 amino acids. Germline V gene lookup returns CDR1 SGDLS and CDR2 YYNGEE. Trimming removed 4 bases from V and 1 base from J, with 13 bases in between. The CDR3 reads CASSLGGAGTDTQYF. The CDR3 DNA reads as TGTGCCAGCAGCCTCGGGGGAGCGGGCACAGATACGCAGTATTTT.

This clonotype appeared many times. This chain joins TRBV7-9 and TRBJ2-7; TRBD1 might be the D (5 bases). There are 12 residues in the CDR3. The V gene's germline CDR1 is SEHNR and CDR2 FQNEAQ (reference sequence). V shed 5 bases and J shed 3 bases, with 8 bases lying between them. This CDR3 reads CASSDRNYEQYF. Written as DNA, the CDR3 is TGTGCCAGCAGCGACAGAAACTACGAGCAGTACTTC.

Judged by abundance, this clonotype is medium-sized. The chain links TRBV5-4 to TRBJ1-1, with TRBD1 matching over 7 bases. This CDR3 spans 14 amino acids. V shed 0 bases and J 5 bases; nucleotides not matched to a gene: 4. Germline values: CDR1 SGHNT, CDR2 YYREEE (reference sequence). CDR3 coding DNA: TGTGCCAGCAGCTTGGGACAGGGAAGAACTGAAGCTTTCTTT. Translated, it gives CASSLGQGRTEAFF.

This clonotype was observed at least ten times. This chain connects TRBV4-1 to TRBJ2-1, with unresolved D. This CDR3 is 12 amino acids long. Per the germline V gene, CDR1 is MGHRA and CDR2 is YSYEKL. Between the trimmed V and J ends, which lost 9 bases and 2 bases, there was a span of 8 bases. This CDR3 is CASLSTYNEQFF. Here the CDR3 DNA reads TGCGCCAGTTTAAGTACCTACAATGAGCAGTTCTTC.

By sample share, this clonotype is medium-sized. The chain links TRBV12-3 or TRBV12-4 to TRBJ2-7; D perhaps matches TRBD2 (6 bases). The CDR3 extends over 14 amino acids. V was pared by 8 bases and J by 1 base, with 15 bases between. CDR3 bases: TGTGCCAGCCAGGAGGGTCCGAGGTCCTACGAGCAGTACTTC. Protein: CASQEGPRSYEQYF.